This T cell receptor (beta chain) stems from a study of blood T cells in healthy people across ages. Study information: About one barcoded beta molecule was captured per two T cells (by template switching).

This CDR3 is 12 amino acids long. The germline gives CDR1 ENHRY, CDR2 SYGVKD. Trimming took 4 bases from V and 4 from J, leaving 8 bases between them. Only a few counts were recorded for this clonotype. Antigen: not known. A J-beta primer mix and a sample-barcoded 5' primer were used in a second PCR of roughly 6 to 12 cycles. TCRdb reprocessed the 5' RACE reads with MiXCR, giving one entry per CDR3 protein. The profile shows 700,000 to 1,000,000 distinct CDR3 sequences, roughly 44% of them singletons. Whole-study findings and limits: Long-lived donors carried more naive CD4+ cells and greater diversity than aged donors.

This rearrangement joins TRBV10-3 to TRBJ2-7; no clear D. This sequence originates from a man in his 60s in good health. Sequences were obtained from blood. The CDR3 DNA sequence: TGTGCCATCAGTGGGGCCCAATACGAGCAGTACTTC. It translates to CAISGAQYEQYF.